The 18 T cell receptor beta chains below all came from one sample that was sequenced in a study of molecular identifiers for immune sequencing clone quantification. TCRdb analysed the PCR reads with MiXCR anew, one entry per CDR3 protein. Among 550,000 to 750,000 distinct CDR3 sequences listed, nearly 20% were seen once. The sequencing sample was made of naive CD8+ T cells from blood, with Jurkat cell RNA spiked in. As to subset: FACS-sorted CD8+CD4-CCR7+CD45RA+ naive T cells. These receptors all stem from a human donor in good health. Some libraries in this study had Jurkat cell RNA spiked in.

This clonotype appeared many times. V and J are TRBV7-9 and TRBJ2-7; 7 nucleotides agree with TRBD2. Per the germline V gene, CDR1 is SEHNR and CDR2 is FQNEAQ (reference sequence). V lost 5 bases and J lost 1; bases outside the gene matches: 2. The CDR3 spans 13 residues. The CDR3 DNA follows: TGTGCCAGCAGCGGGACTACATCCTACGAGCAGTACTTC. It is translated as CASSGTTSYEQYF. Full variable domain (remainder filled in from reference TRBV7-9 and TRBJ2-7): DTGVSQNPRHKITKRGQNVTFRCDPISEHNRLYWYRQTLGQGPEFLTYFQNEAQLEKSRLLSDRFSAERPKGSFSTLEIQRTEQGDSAMYLCASSGTTSYEQYFGPGTRLTVT.

In its sample, this clonotype was seen many times. This chain uses TRBV6-5 with TRBJ2-6; 7 nucleotides align to TRBD1. The CDR3 loop spans 15 amino acids. V lost 4 bases to trimming and J lost 2 bases; unmatched junction nucleotides: 2. Germline values: CDR1 MNHEY, CDR2 SVGAGI. CDR3 nucleotides: TGTGCCAGCAGTTTAGACAGGGCTGGGGCCAACGTCCTGACTTTC. As protein: CASSLDRAGANVLTF.

This clonotype was seen repeatedly, ten times or more. The V gene is TRBV4-3, the J gene TRBJ1-1; possible D gene TRBD1, 5 bases. CDR3 length: 16 amino acids. CDR1 LGHNA and CDR2 YSLEER come from the germline V gene. Trimming took 0 bases from V and 0 from J, leaving 11 bases between them. This chain's CDR3 is CASSQDVDSMNTEAFF. CDR3 coding DNA: TGCGCCAGCAGCCAAGATGTAGACAGTATGAACACTGAAGCTTTCTTT.

V gene TRBV2 combines with J gene TRBJ2-2, with 7 nucleotides matching TRBD1. The ends lost 8 bases at V and 4 bases at J; junction bases unmatched: 7. The CDR3 extends over 14 amino acids. Germline V CDR1 and CDR2: SNHLY, FYNNEI. CDR3 bases: TGTGCCAGCGGGTGGGGACAGATCACCGGGGAGCTGTTTTTT. Residues: CASGWGQITGELFF.

This clonotype was detected many times. V gene TRBV29-1 combines with J gene TRBJ2-7; 13 bases are a match to TRBD2. The CDR3 contains 15 residues. V trimming: 2 bases; J trimming: 4 bases; junction bases outside the gene matches: 5. The V gene's germline CDR1 is SQVTM and CDR2 ANQGSEA. Here the CDR3 reads CSVENGTSGTYEQYF. The DNA for the CDR3 is TGCAGCGTTGAAAATGGGACTAGCGGGACTTACGAGCAGTACTTC.

This clonotype has a count of ten or more. The chain links TRBV7-9 to TRBJ2-3; no reliable D call. This CDR3 region has 12 residues. Per the germline V gene, CDR1 is SEHNR and CDR2 is FQNEAQ (reference sequence). V lost 5 bases, J lost 7 bases, and 10 bases lay in between. The CDR3 loop reads CASSPSSYTQYF. In nucleotides, the CDR3 is TGTGCCAGCAGCCCCAGTTCTTATACGCAGTATTTT.

This clonotype came up many times. This chain joins TRBV5-1 and TRBJ2-3; no clear D gene. The length of the CDR3 is 12 residues. CDR1 and CDR2 (germline): SGHRS, YFSETQ. The V and J ends lost 3 bases and 4 bases respectively, with 6 bases between them. The CDR3 sequence: CASSYNADTQYF. Here the CDR3 DNA reads TGCGCCAGCAGCTATAACGCAGATACGCAGTATTTT.

Notes on this clonotype: A clone one base away is much larger, so this may be a read error. Since the CDR3 does not end with the conserved phenylalanine or tryptophan, this likely comes from a read error. The chain couples TRBV7-2 to TRBJ2-7, with a weak D call TRBD1 (6 bases). The CDR3 contains 14 residues. V lost 3 bases, J lost 4 bases, and 13 bases lay in between. Per germline, CDR1 SGHTA and CDR2 FQGNSA. In nucleotides, the CDR3 is TGTGCCAGCAGCTTGGGGACACAAGGGTACGAGCAGTACCTC. It specifies CASSLGTQGYEQYL.

The chain couples TRBV4-3 to TRBJ2-4, with 8 bases lining up with TRBD2. V was pared by 0 bases and J by 1 base, with 8 bases of the junction left unmatched. Germline V gives CDR1 LGHNA, CDR2 YSLEER. CDR3 length: 18 amino acids. The CDR3 is CASSQDRTSFIAKNIQYF. The CDR3 DNA reads TGCGCCAGCAGCCAAGACCGGACTAGCTTTATTGCCAAAAACATTCAGTACTTC.

About this clonotype itself: Given a much more abundant clone one base away, this may be a read error. Written as DNA, the CDR3 is TGTGCCAGCAGCTTAACGTCCGCGGGACTGTGCACTGGGGAGCTGTTTTTT. Residues: CASSLTSAGLCTGELFF. The chain is built from TRBV7-3 and TRBJ2-2; the D gene is possibly TRBD2 (6 bases). CDR3 length: 17 residues. Trimming pared 0 bases from V and 8 bases from J, leaving 19 bases between. Germline lookup yields CDR1 SGHTA and CDR2 FQGTGA.

This clonotype appeared a few times. This chain uses TRBV12-3 or TRBV12-4 with TRBJ2-7, with D possibly being TRBD2 (6 bases). The CDR3 sequence is 16 residues long. V lost 1 base to trimming and J lost 0 bases, with 13 bases between them. The CDR3 sequence is CASSLDPGVSSYEQYF. The CDR3 coding sequence is TGTGCCAGCAGTTTAGATCCGGGGGTCAGCTCCTACGAGCAGTACTTC.

Remarks on this clonotype: The junction shows a germline mismatch at one end, possibly a read error. The chain combines TRBV7-6 with TRBJ1-6; D perhaps matches TRBD1 (5 bases). Germline V gene lookup returns CDR1 SGHVS and CDR2 FNYEAQ. This CDR3 contains 20 residues. CDR3 bases: TGTGCCAGCAGCCTCAACCCCCCTCTCGACAGTGCACGAGATAATGCACCCCTCCACTTT. It translates to CASSLNPPLDSARDNAPLHF.

There are many counts of this clonotype. This sequence joins TRBV12-3 or TRBV12-4 and TRBJ2-7; unclear D gene. The CDR3 has 11 amino acids. The V end was cut by 5 bases, the J end by 3 bases, with 5 bases between. The CDR3 sequence: CASSTIYEQYF. The CDR3 DNA follows: TGTGCCAGCAGTACTATCTACGAGCAGTACTTC.

This clonotype was observed many times. V and J are TRBV10-3 and TRBJ1-1, with 7 bases identical to TRBD1. The germline gives CDR1 ENHRY, CDR2 SYGVKD. The CDR3 runs to 13 residues. The V gene end was trimmed by 6 bases and the J gene end by 2 bases; junction bases not matched to a gene: 3. CDR3: CAIRDRANTEAFF. The CDR3 bases are TGTGCCATCAGAGACAGGGCAAACACTGAAGCTTTCTTT.

V usage is TRBV2 and J usage is TRBJ1-3, with D possibly being TRBD1 (6 bases). This CDR3 has 17 residues. CDR1 and CDR2 (germline): SNHLY, FYNNEI. The V and J ends lost 11 bases and 0 bases respectively, with 23 bases between them. Here the CDR3 DNA reads TGTGCCGGGGGGGGGCCCCGGGCTACGTTCTCTGGAAACACCATATATTTT. It yields the protein CAGGGPRATFSGNTIYF.

With respect to this clonotype: Possible read error: a much larger clone is one base away. The chain has TRBV5-6 and TRBJ1-5; D unresolved. CDR1 is SGHDT and CDR2 is YYEEEE in the germline V gene. V gave up 4 bases and J gave up 9 bases, with 14 bases separating them. This CDR3 has 13 residues. CDR3 loop: CASSVYGGRPQHF. The CDR3, as DNA: TGTGCCAGCAGCGTATATGGTGGGCGGCCCCAGCATTTT.

This clonotype was recorded many times. The chain has TRBV5-1 and TRBJ1-1, with unresolved D. The length of the CDR3 is 14 residues. Trimming took off 0 bases at V and 2 bases at J, with 8 bases between the two ends. From germline, CDR1 is SGHRS and CDR2 YFSETQ. CDR3 region: CASSLAHGNTEAFF. The CDR3 DNA sequence: TGCGCCAGCAGCTTGGCCCACGGAAACACTGAAGCTTTCTTT.

This clonotype was counted many times. The CDR3 loop reads CASRPRGLNRTDTQYF. The DNA for the CDR3 is TGCGCCAGCCGCCCACGGGGCCTGAACCGCACAGATACGCAGTATTTT. This chain joins TRBV5-1 and TRBJ2-3; D may be TRBD1 or TRBD2 (5 bases each). Germline-derived CDR1 and CDR2 are SGHRS and YFSETQ. The ends were cut back, 7 bases at V and 1 base at J, with 19 bases in the middle. This CDR3 spans 16 amino acids.